The present entry profiles one T cell receptor beta chain with its context. The antigen remains undetermined. Time point defined: baseline, week 1 (first vaccination visit). Stated treatment: pre-vaccination baseline after standard-of-care therapy. CDR1 and CDR2 (germline): SNHLY, FYNNEI. This CDR3 region has 11 residues. Between the trimmed V and J ends, which lost 6 bases and 0 bases, there was a span of 3 bases. The assay was immunoSEQ multiplex PCR, and TCRdb's table has in-frame clones only and misses some. The profile shows 24,000 or so clones, 93% of them singletons. This sample was taken from a study of a mutant IDH1 vaccine in newly diagnosed glioma. In the study overall: Patients under treatment included about 60% males and 37.5% females and had a mean age of around 37 years. It was radiotherapy, temozolomide, or both that patients received previously, with most receiving both. Study-level points and caveats: Pseudoprogression seemed unrelated to changes in top peripheral T cell clonotypes. The vaccine induced immune responses, and these occurred in 93.3% of patients.

This rearrangement joins TRBV2 to TRBJ2-7; D is undetermined. The origin of this receptor is a middle-aged man with glioma. The material sequenced was PBMCs, taken from a glioma patient treated with radiotherapy, temozolomide or both. CDR3 in DNA: TGTGCCAGCAGCGCCTCCTACGAGCAGTACTTC. Its translation: CASSASYEQYF.